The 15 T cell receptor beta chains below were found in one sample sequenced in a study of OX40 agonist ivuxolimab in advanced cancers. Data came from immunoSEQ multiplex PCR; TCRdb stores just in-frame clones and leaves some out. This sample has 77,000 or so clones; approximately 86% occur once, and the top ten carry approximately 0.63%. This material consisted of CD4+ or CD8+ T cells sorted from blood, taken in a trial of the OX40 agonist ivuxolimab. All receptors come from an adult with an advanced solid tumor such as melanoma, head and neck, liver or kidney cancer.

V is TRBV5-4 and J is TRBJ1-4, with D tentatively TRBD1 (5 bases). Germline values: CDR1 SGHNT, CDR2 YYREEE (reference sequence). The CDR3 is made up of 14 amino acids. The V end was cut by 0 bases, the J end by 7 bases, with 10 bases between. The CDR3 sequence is CASSLGGVSEKLFF. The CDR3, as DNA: TGTGCCAGCAGCTTGGGGGGCGTGAGTGAAAAACTGTTTTTT. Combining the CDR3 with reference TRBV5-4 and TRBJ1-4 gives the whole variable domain ETGVTQSPTHLIKTRGQQVTLRCSSQSGHNTVSWYQQALGQGPQFIFQYYREEENGRGNFPPRFSGLQFPNYSSELNVNALELDDSALYLCASSLGGVSEKLFFGSGTQLSVL.

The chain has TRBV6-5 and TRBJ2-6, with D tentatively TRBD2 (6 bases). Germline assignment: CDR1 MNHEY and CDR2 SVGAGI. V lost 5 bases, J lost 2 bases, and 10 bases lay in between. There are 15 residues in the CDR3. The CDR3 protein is CASSPEGTGANVLTF. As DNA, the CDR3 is TGTGCCAGCAGTCCGGAGGGGACTGGGGCCAACGTCCTGACTTTC.

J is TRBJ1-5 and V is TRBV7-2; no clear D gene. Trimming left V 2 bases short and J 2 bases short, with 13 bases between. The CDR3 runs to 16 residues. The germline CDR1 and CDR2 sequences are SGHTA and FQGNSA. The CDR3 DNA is TGTGCCAGCAGCTTATTGCCCCCAGGACGCAATCAGCCCCAGCATTTT. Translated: CASSLLPPGRNQPQHF.

The CDR3 DNA is TGTGCCAGCAGCCAAGTCACTGGGAACACTGAAGCTTTCTTT. It codes for CASSQVTGNTEAFF. The chain employs TRBV14 and TRBJ1-1; no firm D call. CDR3 length equals 14 residues. The germline V gene has CDR1 SGHDN and CDR2 FVKESK. The V end lost 1 base, the J end lost 1 base, and 7 bases lay between the germline ends. Together with reference TRBV14 and TRBJ1-1, the CDR3 gives the full variable domain: EAGVTQFPSHSVIEKGQTVTLRCDPISGHDNLYWYRRVMGKEIKFLLHFVKESKQDESGMPNNRFLAERTGGTYSTLKVQPAELEDSGVYFCASSQVTGNTEAFFGQGTRLTVV.

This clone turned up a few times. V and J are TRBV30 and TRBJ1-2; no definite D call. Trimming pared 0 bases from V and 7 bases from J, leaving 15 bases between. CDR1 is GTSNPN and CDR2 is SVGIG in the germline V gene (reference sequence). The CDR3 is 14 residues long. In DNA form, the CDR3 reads TGTGCCTGGAGTGTACTGGGCGCGCTTAGTGGCTACACCTTC. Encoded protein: CAWSVLGALSGYTF.

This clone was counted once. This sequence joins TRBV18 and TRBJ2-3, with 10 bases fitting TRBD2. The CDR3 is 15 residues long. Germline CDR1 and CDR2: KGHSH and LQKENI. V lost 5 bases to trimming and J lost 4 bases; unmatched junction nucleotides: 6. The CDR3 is CASSSLAGEADTQYF. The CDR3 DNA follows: TGTGCCAGCTCATCCCTAGCGGGAGAAGCAGATACGCAGTATTTT.

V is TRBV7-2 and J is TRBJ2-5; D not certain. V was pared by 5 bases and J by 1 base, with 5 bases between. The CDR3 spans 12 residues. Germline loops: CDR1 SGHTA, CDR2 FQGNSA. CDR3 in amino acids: CASSASQETQYF. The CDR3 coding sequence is TGTGCCAGCAGCGCTAGCCAAGAGACCCAGTACTTC.

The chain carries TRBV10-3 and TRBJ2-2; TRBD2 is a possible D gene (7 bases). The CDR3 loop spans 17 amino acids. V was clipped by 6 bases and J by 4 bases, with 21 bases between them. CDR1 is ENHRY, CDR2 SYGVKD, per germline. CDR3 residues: CAIRVDTGGAGTGELFF. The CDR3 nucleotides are TGTGCCATCAGGGTTGACACGGGGGGCGCGGGCACCGGGGAGCTGTTTTTT.

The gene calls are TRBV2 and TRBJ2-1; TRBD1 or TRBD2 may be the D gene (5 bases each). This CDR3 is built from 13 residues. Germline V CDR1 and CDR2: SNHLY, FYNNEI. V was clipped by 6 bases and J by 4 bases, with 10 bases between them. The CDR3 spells CASRGDGYNEQFF. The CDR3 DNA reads TGTGCCAGCAGGGGGGACGGATACAATGAGCAGTTCTTC. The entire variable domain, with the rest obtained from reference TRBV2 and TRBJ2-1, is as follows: EPEVTQTPSHQVTQMGQEVILRCVPISNHLYFYWYRQILGQKVEFLVSFYNNEISEKSEIFDDQFSVERPDGSNFTLKIRSTKLEDSAMYFCASRGDGYNEQFFGPGTRLTVL.

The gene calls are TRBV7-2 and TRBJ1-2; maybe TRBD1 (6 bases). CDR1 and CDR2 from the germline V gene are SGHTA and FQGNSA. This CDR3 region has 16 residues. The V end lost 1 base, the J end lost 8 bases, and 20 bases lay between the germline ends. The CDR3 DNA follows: TGTGCCAGCAGCTTAGACGGTTTTGGGGGGCCAGCAGGCTACACCTTC. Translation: CASSLDGFGGPAGYTF.

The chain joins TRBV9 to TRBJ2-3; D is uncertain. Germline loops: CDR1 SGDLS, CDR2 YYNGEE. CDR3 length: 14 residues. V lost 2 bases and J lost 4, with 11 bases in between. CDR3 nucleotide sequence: TGTGCCAGCAGCGTCTCCCTGAATCCAGATACGCAGTATTTT. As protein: CASSVSLNPDTQYF.

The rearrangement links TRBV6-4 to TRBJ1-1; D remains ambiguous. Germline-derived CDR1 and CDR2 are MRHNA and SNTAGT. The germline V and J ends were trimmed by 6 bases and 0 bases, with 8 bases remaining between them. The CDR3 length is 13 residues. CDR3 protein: CASSPDLNTEAFF. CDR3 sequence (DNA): TGTGCCAGCAGCCCGGACCTGAACACTGAAGCTTTCTTT.

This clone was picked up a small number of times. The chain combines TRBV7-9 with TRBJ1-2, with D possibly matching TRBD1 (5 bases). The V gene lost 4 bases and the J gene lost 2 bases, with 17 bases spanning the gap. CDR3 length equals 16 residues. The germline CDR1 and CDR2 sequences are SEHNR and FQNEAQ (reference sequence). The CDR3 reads CASSYTPGRKNYGYTF. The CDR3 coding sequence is TGTGCCAGCAGCTACACTCCGGGACGTAAAAACTATGGCTACACCTTC.

The CDR3 DNA is TGTGCCAGCAAGGGGACGAATGAAAAACTGTTTTTT. Amino acids: CASKGTNEKLFF. The genes are TRBV6-5 and TRBJ1-4; TRBD1 is a possible D gene (5 bases). The V gene's germline CDR1 is MNHEY and CDR2 SVGAGI. V shed 7 bases and J shed 5 bases, with 8 bases lying between them. There are 12 residues in the CDR3.

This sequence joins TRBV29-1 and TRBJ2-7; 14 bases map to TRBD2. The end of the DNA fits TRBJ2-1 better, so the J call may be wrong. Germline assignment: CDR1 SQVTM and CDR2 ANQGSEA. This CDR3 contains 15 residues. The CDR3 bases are TGCAGCGTTAAAACGGGACTAGCGGGAGAATGGGAGCAGTTCTTC. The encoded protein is CSVKTGLAGEWEQFF.